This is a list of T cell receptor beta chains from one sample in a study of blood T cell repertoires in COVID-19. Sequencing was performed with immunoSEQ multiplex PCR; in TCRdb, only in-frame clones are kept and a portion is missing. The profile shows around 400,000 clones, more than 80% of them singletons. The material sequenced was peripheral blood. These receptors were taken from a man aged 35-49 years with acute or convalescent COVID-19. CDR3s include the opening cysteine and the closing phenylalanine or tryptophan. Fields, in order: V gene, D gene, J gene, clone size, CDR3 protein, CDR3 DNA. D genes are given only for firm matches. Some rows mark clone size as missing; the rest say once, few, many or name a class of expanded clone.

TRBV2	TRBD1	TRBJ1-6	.	CASSDGTGGAIYNSPLHF	TGTGCCAGCAGTGACGGGACAGGGGGCGCAATCTATAATTCACCCCTCCACTTT
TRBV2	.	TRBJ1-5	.	CASSIGGGNQPQHF	TGTGCCAGCAGTATAGGGGGGGGCAATCAGCCCCAGCATTTT
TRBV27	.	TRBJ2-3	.	CASSPRVDATDTQYF	TGTGCCAGCAGTCCACGGGTGGATGCTACAGATACGCAGTATTTT
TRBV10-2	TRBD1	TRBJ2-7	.	CASRDRTGYYEQYF	TGCGCCAGCAGGGACCGGACAGGTTACTACGAGCAGTACTTC
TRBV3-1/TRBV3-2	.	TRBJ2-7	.	CASSSPTSYEQYF	TGTGCCAGCAGCTCCCCGACTAGTTACGAGCAGTACTTC
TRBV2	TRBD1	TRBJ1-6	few	CASRDGTVNSPLHF	TGTGCCAGCAGGGATGGGACAGTTAATTCACCCCTCCACTTT
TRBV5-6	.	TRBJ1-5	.	CASSLVPYQGHQPQHF	TGTGCCAGCAGCTTGGTACCTTATCAGGGCCATCAGCCCCAGCATTTT
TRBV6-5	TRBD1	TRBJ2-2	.	CATHGTVNTGELFF	TGTGCCACACACGGGACAGTGAACACCGGGGAGCTGTTTTTT
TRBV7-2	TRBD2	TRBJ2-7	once	CASSPNGGGFYEQYF	TGTGCCAGCAGCCCCAACGGGGGGGGATTCTACGAGCAGTACTTC
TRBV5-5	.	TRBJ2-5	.	CASSLARAETQYF	TGTGCCAGCAGCTTGGCCAGGGCAGAGACCCAGTACTTC
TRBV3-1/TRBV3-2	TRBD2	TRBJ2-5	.	CASSQDRDSGSSETQYF	TGTGCCAGCAGCCAAGATCGGGATAGCGGGAGTTCGGAGACCCAGTACTTC
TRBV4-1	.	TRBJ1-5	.	CASSLRQTTYNQPQHF	TGCGCCAGCAGCTTGAGACAGACGACCTATAATCAGCCCCAGCATTTT
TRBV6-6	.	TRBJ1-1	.	CASSTLGGVNTEAFF	TGTGCCAGCAGTACCCTGGGGGGAGTGAACACTGAAGCTTTCTTT
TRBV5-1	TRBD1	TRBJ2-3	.	CASSLSPGTGDLSQYF	TGCGCCAGCAGCTTGAGTCCCGGGACAGGGGATTTGTCGCAGTATTTT
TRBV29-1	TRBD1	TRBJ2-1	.	CSVLLDRVDGEQFF	TGCAGCGTCCTACTGGACAGGGTGGACGGTGAGCAGTTCTTC
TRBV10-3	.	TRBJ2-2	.	CAISVGRDTGELFF	TGTGCCATCAGTGTCGGGAGAGACACCGGGGAGCTGTTTTTT
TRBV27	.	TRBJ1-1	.	CARRLAKTVLNTEAFF	TGTGCCAGACGCCTTGCAAAGACAGTCCTGAACACTGAAGCTTTCTTT
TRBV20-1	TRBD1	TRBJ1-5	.	CSASGTGGISNQPQHF	TGCAGTGCCAGTGGGACAGGGGGGATTAGCAATCAGCCCCAGCATTTT
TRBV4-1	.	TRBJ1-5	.	CASSPRWQKNQPQHF	TGCGCCAGCAGCCCTCGATGGCAGAAAAATCAGCCCCAGCATTTT
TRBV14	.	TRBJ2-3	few	CASSRTGDTQYF	TGTGCCAGCAGTCGCACGGGGGATACGCAGTATTTT
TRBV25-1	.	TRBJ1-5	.	CASSEGGWGEDQPQHF	TGTGCCAGCAGTGAAGGGGGTTGGGGGGAGGATCAGCCCCAGCATTTT
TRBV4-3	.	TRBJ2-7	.	CASSQEGGGTTTYEQYF	TGCGCCAGCAGCCAAGAGGGAGGGGGGACTACAACCTACGAGCAGTACTTC
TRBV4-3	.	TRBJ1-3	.	CASSQANSGNTIYF	TGCGCCAGCAGCCAAGCAAACTCTGGAAACACCATATATTTT
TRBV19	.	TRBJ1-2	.	CASSTHNDRTRYGYTF	TGTGCCAGTAGTACACATAATGACAGGACCCGCTATGGCTACACCTTC
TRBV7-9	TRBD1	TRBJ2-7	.	CASMVGQNSYEQYF	TGTGCCAGCATGGTGGGACAGAACTCCTACGAGCAGTACTTC
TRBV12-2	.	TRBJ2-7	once	CASRPSSGSYEQYF	TGTGCAAGTCGCCCCTCTAGCGGGAGCTACGAGCAGTACTTC
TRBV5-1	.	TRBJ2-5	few	CASSLSYQETQYF	TGCGCCAGCAGCTTGTCGTACCAAGAGACCCAGTACTTC
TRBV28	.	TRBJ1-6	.	CASRIQGRGSPLHF	TGTGCCAGCAGGATACAGGGACGAGGTTCACCCCTCCACTTT
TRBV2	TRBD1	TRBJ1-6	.	CASTTGTGLFNSPLHF	TGTGCCAGCACCACCGGGACAGGGCTTTTCAATTCACCCCTTCACTTT
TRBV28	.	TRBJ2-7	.	CASNEGVEQYF	TGTGCCAGCAATGAGGGGGTCGAGCAGTACTTC
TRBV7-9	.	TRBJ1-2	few	CASSSPTSNYGYTF	TGTGCCAGCAGCTCTCCGACTTCTAACTATGGCTACACCTTC
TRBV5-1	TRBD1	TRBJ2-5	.	CASSSPGQQETQYF	TGCGCCAGCAGCTCCCCGGGACAGCAAGAGACCCAGTACTTC
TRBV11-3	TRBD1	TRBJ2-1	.	CASSLGVDRGYNEQFF	TGTGCCAGCAGCTTAGGGGTTGACAGGGGTTACAATGAGCAGTTCTTC
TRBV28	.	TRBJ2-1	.	CASRLLSGSYNEQFF	TGTGCCAGCAGACTCCTCAGCGGATCCTACAATGAGCAGTTCTTC
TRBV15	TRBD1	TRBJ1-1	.	CATSWDRGAAEAFF	TGTGCCACCAGCTGGGACAGGGGGGCGGCTGAAGCTTTCTTT
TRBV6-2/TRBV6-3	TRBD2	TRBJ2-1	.	CASSSVVWIAGGLNEQFF	TGTGCCAGCAGTTCCGTAGTGTGGATAGCGGGGGGATTGAATGAGCAGTTCTTC
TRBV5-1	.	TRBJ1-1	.	CASSIEQGMNTEAFF	TGCGCCAGCAGCATCGAACAGGGTATGAACACTGAAGCTTTCTTT
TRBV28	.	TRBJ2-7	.	CASSGKGGPYEQYF	TGTGCCAGCAGTGGCAAAGGGGGACCCTACGAGCAGTACTTC
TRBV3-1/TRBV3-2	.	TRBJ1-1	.	CASSQGGGGTEAFF	TGTGCCAGCAGCCAAGGGGGAGGGGGAACTGAAGCTTTCTTT
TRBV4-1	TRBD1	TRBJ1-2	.	CASSPRDSPPSYTF	TGCGCCAGCAGCCCCAGGGACAGTCCCCCGAGCTACACCTTC
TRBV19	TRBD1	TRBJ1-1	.	CASSVSQGAGVEAFF	TGTGCCAGTAGTGTCTCGCAGGGGGCTGGGGTTGAAGCTTTCTTT